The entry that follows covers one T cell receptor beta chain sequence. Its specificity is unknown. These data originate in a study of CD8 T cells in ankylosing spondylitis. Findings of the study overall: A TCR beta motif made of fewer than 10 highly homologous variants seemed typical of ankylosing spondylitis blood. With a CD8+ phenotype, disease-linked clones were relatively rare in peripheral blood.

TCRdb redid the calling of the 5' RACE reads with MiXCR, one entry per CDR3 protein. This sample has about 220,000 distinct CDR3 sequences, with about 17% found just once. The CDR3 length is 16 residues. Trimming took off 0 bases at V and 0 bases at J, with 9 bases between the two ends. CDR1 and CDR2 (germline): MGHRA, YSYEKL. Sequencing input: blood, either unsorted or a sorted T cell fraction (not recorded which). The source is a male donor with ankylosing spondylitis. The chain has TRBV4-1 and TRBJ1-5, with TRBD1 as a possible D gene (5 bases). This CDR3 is CASSQDRGDSNQPQHF. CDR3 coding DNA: TGCGCCAGCAGCCAAGATCGGGGGGATAGCAATCAGCCCCAGCATTTT.